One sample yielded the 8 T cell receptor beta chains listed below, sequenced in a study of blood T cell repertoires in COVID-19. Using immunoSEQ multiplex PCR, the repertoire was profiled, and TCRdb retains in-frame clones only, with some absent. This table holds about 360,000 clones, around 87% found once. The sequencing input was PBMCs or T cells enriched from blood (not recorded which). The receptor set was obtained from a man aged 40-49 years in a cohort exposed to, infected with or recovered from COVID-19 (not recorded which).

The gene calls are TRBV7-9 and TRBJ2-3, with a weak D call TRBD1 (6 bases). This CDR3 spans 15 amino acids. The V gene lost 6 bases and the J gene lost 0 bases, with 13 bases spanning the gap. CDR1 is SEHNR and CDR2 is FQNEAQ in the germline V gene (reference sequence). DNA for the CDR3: TGTGCCAGCAGTATCGTCAGGGGAAGCACAGATACGCAGTATTTT. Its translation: CASSIVRGSTDTQYF.

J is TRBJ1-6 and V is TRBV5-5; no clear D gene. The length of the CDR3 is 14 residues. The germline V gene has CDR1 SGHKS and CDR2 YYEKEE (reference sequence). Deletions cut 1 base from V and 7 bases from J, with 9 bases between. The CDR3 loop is CASSLPWENSPLHF. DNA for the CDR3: TGTGCCAGCAGCTTGCCCTGGGAGAATTCACCCCTCCACTTT.

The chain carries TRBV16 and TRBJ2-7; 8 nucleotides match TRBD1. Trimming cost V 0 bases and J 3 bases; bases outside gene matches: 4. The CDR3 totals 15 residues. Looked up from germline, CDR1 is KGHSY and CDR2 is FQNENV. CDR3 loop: CASSQSYRGVYEQYF. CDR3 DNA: TGTGCCAGCAGCCAATCCTACAGGGGGGTCTACGAGCAGTACTTC.

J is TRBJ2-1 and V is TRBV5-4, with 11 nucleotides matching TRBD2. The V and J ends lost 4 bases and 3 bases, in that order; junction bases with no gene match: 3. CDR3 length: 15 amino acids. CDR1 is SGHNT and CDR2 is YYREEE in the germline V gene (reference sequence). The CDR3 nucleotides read TGTGCCAGCAGCGCGGGGACTAGCGGCTACAATGAGCAGTTCTTC. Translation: CASSAGTSGYNEQFF.

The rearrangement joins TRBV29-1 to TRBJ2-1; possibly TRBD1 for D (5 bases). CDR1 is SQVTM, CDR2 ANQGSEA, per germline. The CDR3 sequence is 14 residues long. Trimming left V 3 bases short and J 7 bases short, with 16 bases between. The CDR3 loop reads CSVDGAAKWNEQFF. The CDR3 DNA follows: TGCAGCGTTGATGGGGCCGCAAAGTGGAATGAGCAGTTCTTC.

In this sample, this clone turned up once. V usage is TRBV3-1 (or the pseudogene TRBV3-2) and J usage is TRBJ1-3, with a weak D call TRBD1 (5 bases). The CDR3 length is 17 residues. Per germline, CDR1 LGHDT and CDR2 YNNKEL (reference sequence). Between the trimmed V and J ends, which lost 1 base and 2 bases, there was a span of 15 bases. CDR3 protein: CASSQGGSGMTGNTIYF. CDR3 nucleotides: TGTGCCAGCAGCCAAGGGGGATCAGGGATGACTGGAAACACCATATATTTT.

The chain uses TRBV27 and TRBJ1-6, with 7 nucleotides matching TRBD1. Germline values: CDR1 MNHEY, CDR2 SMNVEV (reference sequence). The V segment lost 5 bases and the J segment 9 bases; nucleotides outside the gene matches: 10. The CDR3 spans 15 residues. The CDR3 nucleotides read TGTGCCAGCAGTCCAGACGAGACAGGGTTTTCACCCCTCCACTTT. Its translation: CASSPDETGFSPLHF.

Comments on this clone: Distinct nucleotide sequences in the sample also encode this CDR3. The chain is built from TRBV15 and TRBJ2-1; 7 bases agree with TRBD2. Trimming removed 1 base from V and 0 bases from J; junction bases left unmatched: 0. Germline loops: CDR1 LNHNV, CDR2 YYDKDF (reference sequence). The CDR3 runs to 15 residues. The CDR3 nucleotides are TGTGCCACCAGCAGAGGCGGGAGCTCCTACAATGAGCAGTTCTTC. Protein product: CATSRGGSSYNEQFF.